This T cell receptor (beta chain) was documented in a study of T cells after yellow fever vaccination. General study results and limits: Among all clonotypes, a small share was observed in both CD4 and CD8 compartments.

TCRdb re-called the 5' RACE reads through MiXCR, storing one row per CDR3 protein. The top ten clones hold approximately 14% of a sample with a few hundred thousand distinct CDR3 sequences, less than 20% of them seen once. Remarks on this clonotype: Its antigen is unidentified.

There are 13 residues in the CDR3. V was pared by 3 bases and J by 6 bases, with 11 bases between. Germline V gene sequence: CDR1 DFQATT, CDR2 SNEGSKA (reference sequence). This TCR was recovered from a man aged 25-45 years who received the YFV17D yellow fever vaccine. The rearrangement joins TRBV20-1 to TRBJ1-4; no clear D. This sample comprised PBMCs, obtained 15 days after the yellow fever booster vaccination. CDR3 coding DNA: TGCAGTGCTAGTTTTACGTCAGATGAAAAACTGTTTTTT. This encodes CSASFTSDEKLFF.